This is a list of T cell receptor beta chains from one sample in a study of blood T cell repertoires in COVID-19. TCRdb keeps only in-frame clones here, not all; method: immunoSEQ multiplex PCR. The table records 150,000 to 200,000 clones, around nine tenths of them present only once. Sequencing used peripheral blood. Receptors originate from a woman between 18 and 29 years old who had recovered from COVID-19. Each CDR3 is given with its conserved first and last residue. A D gene is named only where the DNA matches it firmly. Not every row has a clone size; where given, it reads once, few, many or a size class.

clone size	J gene	V gene	D gene	CDR3 protein	CDR3 DNA
NA	TRBJ1-1	TRBV30	TRBD1	CAWSSRDRGMLNTEAFF	TGTGCCTGGAGTTCAAGGGACAGGGGAATGCTGAACACTGAAGCTTTCTTT
NA	TRBJ2-7	TRBV24-1	TRBD2	CATSDPGLAGDEQYF	TGTGCCACCAGTGATCCGGGACTAGCGGGTGACGAGCAGTACTTC
once	TRBJ2-6	TRBV4-1	TRBD1	CASRGQGLLSGANVLTF	TGCGCCAGCAGAGGACAGGGCCTCCTGTCTGGGGCCAACGTCCTGACTTTC
NA	TRBJ2-1	TRBV3-1/TRBV3-2	TRBD2	CATPPGTSGSLPYNEQFF	TGTGCCACCCCACCCGGGACTAGCGGGAGTCTCCCCTACAATGAGCAGTTCTTC
NA	TRBJ2-1	TRBV4-2	NA	CASSQGGSSEQFF	TGTGCCAGCAGCCAAGGCGGTTCTAGCGAGCAGTTCTTC
NA	TRBJ2-3	TRBV20-1	NA	CSASSLARTDTQYF	TGCAGTGCTAGTTCCCTAGCCCGCACAGATACGCAGTATTTT
NA	TRBJ2-5	TRBV5-1	TRBD2	CASSVSGGFQETQYF	TGCGCCAGCAGCGTCAGCGGGGGGTTTCAAGAGACCCAGTACTTC
once	TRBJ1-4	TRBV11-1	NA	CASSPRTVWGEEKLFF	TGTGCCAGCAGCCCGAGGACAGTCTGGGGTGAGGAAAAACTGTTTTTT
NA	TRBJ1-1	TRBV29-1	NA	CSVDRPPMNTEAFF	TGCAGCGTGGACAGACCTCCCATGAACACTGAAGCTTTCTTT
NA	TRBJ2-7	TRBV6-2/TRBV6-3	NA	CASSYSGDFSSYEQYF	TGTGCCAGCAGTTACTCGGGGGACTTCAGCTCCTACGAGCAGTACTTC
NA	TRBJ1-4	TRBV4-2	NA	CASSQALGASNEKLFF	TGTGCCAGCAGCCAGGCTCTGGGGGCCTCTAATGAAAAACTGTTTTTT
NA	TRBJ2-2	TRBV7-3	NA	CASSPRLQPTGELFF	TGTGCCAGCAGCCCCCGACTACAGCCCACCGGGGAGCTGTTTTTT
NA	TRBJ1-3	TRBV3-1/TRBV3-2	TRBD1	CASSQDRGRGNTIYF	TGTGCCAGCAGCCAAGACAGGGGGAGAGGAAACACCATATATTTT
NA	TRBJ2-7	TRBV5-5	TRBD1	CASSLFSGQGYEQYF	TGTGCCAGCAGCTTGTTTTCGGGACAGGGCTACGAGCAGTACTTC
NA	TRBJ2-3	TRBV7-9	NA	CASSLIYRNTQYF	TGTGCCAGCAGTTTGATCTACCGAAATACGCAGTATTTT
NA	TRBJ2-5	TRBV5-1	TRBD1	CASSLKGAQETQYF	TGCGCCAGCAGCTTGAAGGGGGCCCAAGAGACCCAGTACTTC
few	TRBJ1-3	TRBV7-2	NA	CASTPNSGNTIYF	TGTGCCAGCACCCCTAACTCTGGAAACACCATATATTTT
NA	TRBJ1-5	TRBV24-1	NA	CATSDSHRDKYQPQHF	TGTGCCACCAGTGATTCGCACCGGGACAAATATCAGCCCCAGCATTTT
NA	TRBJ1-5	TRBV19	NA	CASSSRGLSNQPQHF	TGTGCCAGTAGTTCCCGGGGGTTGAGCAATCAGCCCCAGCATTTT
NA	TRBJ2-5	TRBV3-1/TRBV3-2	NA	CASREWSGQETQYF	TGTGCCAGCAGGGAATGGTCAGGGCAAGAGACCCAGTACTTC
NA	TRBJ2-1	TRBV19	NA	CASSRTLSAQFF	TGTGCCAGTAGCCGTACCCTGAGCGCGCAGTTCTTC
NA	TRBJ2-5	TRBV5-1	NA	CASSFKPSAYQETQYF	TGCGCCAGCAGCTTTAAGCCTAGCGCCTACCAAGAGACCCAGTACTTC
NA	TRBJ1-5	TRBV5-1	TRBD1	CASGIQGSNQPQHF	TGCGCCAGCGGCATACAGGGGAGTAATCAGCCCCAGCATTTT
NA	TRBJ2-5	TRBV19	TRBD2	CASSLASGRPPQETQYF	TGTGCCAGTAGTCTCGCTAGCGGGAGACCACCGCAAGAGACCCAGTACTTC
NA	TRBJ1-3	TRBV28	NA	CASSLIVGGSGNTIYF	TGTGCCAGCAGTTTAATCGTGGGGGGCTCTGGAAACACCATATATTTT
NA	TRBJ1-3	TRBV27	TRBD1	CASSRQGAPGNTIYF	TGTGCCAGCAGTCGGCAGGGGGCGCCTGGAAACACCATATATTTT
NA	TRBJ2-5	TRBV2	TRBD1	CASSEWGQGFSETQYF	TGTGCCAGCAGTGAATGGGGACAGGGGTTTTCAGAGACCCAGTACTTC
NA	TRBJ2-5	TRBV19	NA	CASSIERGKTQYF	TGTGCCAGTAGTATAGAACGGGGGAAGACCCAGTACTTC
NA	TRBJ2-6	TRBV2	TRBD2	CASSVGGAGANVLTF	TGTGCCAGCAGTGTGGGGGGGGCTGGGGCCAACGTCCTGACTTTC
NA	TRBJ1-6	TRBV25-1	TRBD1	CASSGSGTGNSPLHF	TGTGCCAGCAGTGGGTCGGGGACAGGGAATTCACCCCTCCACTTT
NA	TRBJ2-2	TRBV4-1	NA	CASSPRTALNTGELFF	TGCGCCAGCAGCCCAAGGACAGCACTGAACACCGGGGAGCTGTTTTTT
NA	TRBJ2-7	TRBV18	NA	CASSPPQGAPYEQYF	TGTGCCAGCTCACCACCGCAAGGGGCTCCCTACGAGCAGTACTTC
NA	TRBJ2-2	TRBV4-1	NA	CASSQRDTGELFF	TGCGCCAGCAGCCAGCGTGACACCGGGGAGCTGTTTTTT
few	TRBJ1-2	TRBV7-8	NA	CASSPRQRSYGYTF	TGTGCCAGCAGCCCGCGCCAGCGTAGCTATGGCTACACCTTC
NA	TRBJ1-5	TRBV29-1	NA	CSVEDRGQPQHF	TGCAGCGTTGAAGATCGCGGTCAGCCCCAGCATTTT
NA	TRBJ2-1	TRBV6-6	NA	CASSRSTGNNEQFF	TGTGCCAGCAGTCGATCGACTGGCAACAATGAGCAGTTCTTC
NA	TRBJ1-2	TRBV4-2	NA	CASSQYEGYGYTF	TGTGCCAGCAGCCAATATGAGGGCTATGGCTACACCTTC
NA	TRBJ1-1	TRBV7-9	TRBD1	CASSAYLGQGEAFF	TGTGCCAGCAGCGCCTACCTGGGACAGGGAGAAGCTTTCTTT
NA	TRBJ1-6	TRBV18	NA	CASSPKQGTGFNSPLHF	TGTGCCAGCTCACCGAAACAGGGCACAGGGTTTAATTCACCCCTCCACTTT
NA	TRBJ2-1	TRBV7-9	TRBD1	CASSLRQGSYNEQFF	TGTGCCAGCAGCCTCCGACAGGGCTCCTACAATGAGCAGTTCTTC
NA	TRBJ1-1	TRBV6-4	NA	CASSAGPGPNTEAFF	TGTGCCAGCAGTGCGGGCCCAGGGCCGAACACTGAAGCTTTCTTT
NA	TRBJ2-5	TRBV19	TRBD1	CASSIVGRGPQETQYF	TGTGCCAGTAGTATAGTGGGCAGGGGGCCTCAAGAGACCCAGTACTTC
NA	TRBJ1-3	TRBV9	TRBD1	CASSAQGARGNTIYF	TGTGCCAGCAGCGCACAGGGGGCGCGGGGAAACACCATATATTTT
NA	TRBJ1-5	TRBV27	NA	CASSWQGNQPQHF	TGTGCCAGCAGTTGGCAGGGGAATCAGCCCCAGCATTTT
NA	TRBJ1-5	TRBV5-6	NA	CASSLGRRNQPQHF	TGTGCCAGCAGCTTAGGCAGGAGGAATCAGCCCCAGCATTTT
NA	TRBJ2-3	TRBV7-6	TRBD2	CASSPSGSPTDTQYF	TGTGCCAGCAGCCCTAGCGGGAGCCCCACAGATACGCAGTATTTT
few	TRBJ1-1	TRBV5-1	NA	CASSLGLNTEAFF	TGCGCCAGCAGCTTGGGGCTGAACACTGAAGCTTTCTTT
NA	TRBJ2-5	TRBV6-5	TRBD2	CASGWGTSDQETQYF	TGTGCCAGCGGATGGGGGACTAGCGACCAAGAGACCCAGTACTTC
NA	TRBJ2-7	TRBV27	TRBD1	CASRVRQGPYEQYF	TGTGCCAGCAGGGTAAGACAGGGACCCTACGAGCAGTACTTC
NA	TRBJ2-1	TRBV7-3	TRBD2	CASSLFLAGGPGGEQFF	TGTGCCAGCAGCTTATTCCTAGCGGGGGGGCCTGGTGGTGAGCAGTTCTTC
NA	TRBJ2-7	TRBV6-5	TRBD1	CASSYAWDRVDYEQYF	TGTGCCAGCAGTTACGCCTGGGACAGGGTGGACTACGAGCAGTACTTC
NA	TRBJ2-5	TRBV5-4	NA	CASSTGQKETQYF	TGTGCCAGCAGCACCGGACAGAAAGAGACCCAGTACTTC
NA	TRBJ2-2	TRBV4-3	NA	CASSQFLRENTGELFF	TGCGCCAGCAGCCAATTCTTGCGGGAGAACACCGGGGAGCTGTTTTTT
NA	TRBJ2-1	TRBV28	NA	CASTSTGPTGEQFF	TGTGCCAGCACGTCGACAGGCCCTACGGGTGAGCAGTTCTTC